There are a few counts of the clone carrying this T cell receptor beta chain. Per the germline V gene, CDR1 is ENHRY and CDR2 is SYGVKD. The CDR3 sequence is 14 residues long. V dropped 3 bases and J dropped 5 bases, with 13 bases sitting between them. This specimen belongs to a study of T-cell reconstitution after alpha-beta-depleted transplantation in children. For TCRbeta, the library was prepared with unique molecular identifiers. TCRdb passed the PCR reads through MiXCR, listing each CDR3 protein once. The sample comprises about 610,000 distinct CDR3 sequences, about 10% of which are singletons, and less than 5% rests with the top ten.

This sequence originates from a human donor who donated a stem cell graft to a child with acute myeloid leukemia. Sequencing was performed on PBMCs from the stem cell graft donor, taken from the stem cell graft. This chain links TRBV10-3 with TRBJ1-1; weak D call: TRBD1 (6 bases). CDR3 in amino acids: CAISDLGGRTEAFF. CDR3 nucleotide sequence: TGTGCCATCAGTGACTTAGGGGGGCGGACTGAAGCTTTCTTT.